This T cell receptor beta chain was identified during a study of PD-1 blockade in classical Hodgkin lymphoma. Study as a whole: A 3 mg/kg intravenous dose of nivolumab was received by patients every 2 weeks. Study observations and caveats: Underlying causes for the observed repertoire differences were not defined, possibly disease activity or prior therapy. CD4+ TCR diversity climbed significantly by C4D1, unlike CD8+ TCR diversity.

Clones were sequenced by immunoSEQ multiplex PCR, and TCRdb holds only the in-frame ones, with some missing. The data contain roughly 35,000 clones, around 90% of them singletons. As to time point: cycle 4 day 1 (C4D1), after 5 to 7 weeks of nivolumab. All patients experienced relapse after autologous stem cell transplantation, and brentuximab vedotin exposure was variable. Investigators isolated CD4+ T cells from thawed PBMCs through magnetic negative selection. Reported best responses ranged across complete response, partial response or progressive disease. J lost 2 bases, V lost 4 bases, and 5 bases had no gene match. Per germline, CDR1 GTSNPN and CDR2 SVGIG (reference sequence). CDR3 length equals 14 residues. In regard to this clone: What it recognizes is unknown.

The receptor was derived from a human donor with classical Hodgkin lymphoma. The chain combines TRBV30 with TRBJ2-5; 9 bases fit TRBD1. Here the sequenced sample was CD4+ T cells from blood, taken before the fourth cycle of nivolumab. The CDR3 nucleotides are TGTGCCTGGAATGGACAGGGGCTACAAGAGACCCAGTACTTC. Translating it yields CAWNGQGLQETQYF.